This T cell receptor (beta chain) was identified in a study of blood T cell repertoires in COVID-19. Trimming removed 5 bases from V and 4 bases from J; junction bases left unmatched: 9. CDR3 length: 15 amino acids. Germline V CDR1 and CDR2: SGHTA, FQGNSA. Only in-frame clones appear in the TCRdb table, and some are missing; sequencing was by immunoSEQ multiplex PCR. The sample lists fewer than 250,000 clones, approximately 86% seen once, with around 2.7% in the top ten. J is TRBJ1-2 and V is TRBV7-2; 8 bases are a match to TRBD1. Material for sequencing was peripheral blood. The clonotype originates from a man between 60 and 75 years old with acute or convalescent COVID-19. CDR3 DNA sequence: TGTGCCAGCAGCGAACCCTACAGGGGGTTCTATGGCTACACCTTC. It is translated as CASSEPYRGFYGYTF.